The 10 T cell receptor beta chains given below trace back to one sample, sequenced in a study of blood T cell repertoires in COVID-19. The table came from immunoSEQ multiplex PCR; TCRdb's copy has only in-frame clones and leaves some out. Here the sample spans 150,000 to 200,000 clones, less than 85% being singletons. The sample taken for sequencing was peripheral blood. The receptors here all came from a woman in her fifties or sixties with COVID-19, enrolled during active disease.

This clone qualifies as medium-sized. V and J are TRBV13 and TRBJ1-1; D gene unclear. Germline CDR1 is PRHDT and CDR2 is FYEKMQ (reference sequence). This CDR3 region has 11 residues. The germline V and J ends were trimmed by 7 bases and 7 bases, with 10 bases remaining between them. CDR3 region: CASTSGYEAFF. CDR3 sequence (DNA): TGTGCCAGCACCTCGGGATATGAAGCTTTCTTT.

The genes are TRBV6-2 or TRBV6-3 and TRBJ2-7, with TRBD2 matching over 12 bases. Trimming removed 6 bases from V and 3 bases from J; junction bases left unmatched: 12. The CDR3 loop spans 17 amino acids. Germline V gene lookup returns CDR1 MNHEY and CDR2 SVGEGT. The CDR3 loop is CASSPGLAGLSDYEQYF. CDR3 nucleotide sequence: TGTGCCAGCAGCCCCGGACTAGCGGGATTGTCTGACTACGAGCAGTACTTC.

This clone was observed many times. V gene TRBV4-2 combines with J gene TRBJ1-1, with no clear D. Trimming left V 0 bases short and J 8 bases short, with 13 bases between. CDR1 LGHNA and CDR2 YNFKEQ come from the germline V gene. This CDR3 spans 14 amino acids. CDR3 in DNA: TGTGCCAGCAGCCAAGAGGCGGGGAATTGGGAAGCTTTCTTT. It is translated as CASSQEAGNWEAFF.

The chain links TRBV28 to TRBJ2-3; unclear D gene. The CDR3 spans 14 residues. V was shortened by 7 bases and J by 4 bases, with 15 bases between the two germline ends. Per the germline V gene, CDR1 is MDHEN and CDR2 is SYDVKM. CDR3 bases: TGTGCCAGCACGGTCTCAATCGGAGCAGATACGCAGTATTTT. Protein sequence: CASTVSIGADTQYF.

This clone was counted a single time. The chain carries TRBV29-1 and TRBJ2-1; 12 bases map to TRBD2. CDR1 is SQVTM, CDR2 ANQGSEA, per germline. After removal of 4 bases from V and 8 bases from J, the junction contained 6 bases not matched to a gene. The CDR3 is 14 amino acids. CDR3 nucleotides: TGCAGCGTTGGGTTGACTAGCGGGGGCCATGAGCAGTTCTTC. Protein: CSVGLTSGGHEQFF.

This clone was seen once. The chain carries TRBV6-1 and TRBJ2-2, with TRBD1 matching 7 bases. Germline V gene lookup returns CDR1 MNHNS and CDR2 SASEGT. Losses at the gene ends were 4 bases for V and 2 bases for J; bases not matched to a gene: 7. The CDR3 has 16 residues. This CDR3 reads CASSASGTVNTGELFF. For the CDR3, the DNA is TGTGCCAGCAGTGCATCCGGGACAGTCAACACCGGGGAGCTGTTTTTT.

The J gene is TRBJ2-3, the V gene TRBV5-4; the D is unclear. The CDR3 length is 15 residues. The V and J ends lost 1 base and 3 bases respectively, with 12 bases between them. Germline V CDR1 and CDR2: SGHNT, YYREEE (reference sequence). CDR3 coding DNA: TGTGCCAGCAGCTTGTCTTCTAGTAGTACAGATACGCAGTATTTT. Amino acid sequence: CASSLSSSSTDTQYF.

The chain recombines TRBV3-1 (or the pseudogene TRBV3-2) with TRBJ2-1; 13 bases are shared with TRBD2. V dropped 4 bases and J dropped 8; count of bases not matched to a gene: 8. The CDR3 has 16 amino acids. Germline CDR1 LGHDT, CDR2 YNNKEL (reference sequence). This CDR3 reads CASSRPGLAGRDEQFF. CDR3 nucleotides: TGTGCCAGCAGCCGCCCGGGACTAGCGGGACGGGATGAGCAGTTCTTC.

The V gene is TRBV28, the J gene TRBJ1-3, with D hard to call. Trimming shortened V by 2 bases and J by 0 bases, and 11 bases separated the two germline ends. This CDR3 spans 16 amino acids. Germline V gives CDR1 MDHEN, CDR2 SYDVKM. CDR3 DNA sequence: TGTGCCAGCAGTTTAAGTGGAGGAAGCTCTGGAAACACCATATATTTT. It is translated as CASSLSGGSSGNTIYF.

This clone was picked up a small number of times. This chain uses TRBV6-5 with TRBJ2-2; 7 nucleotides agree with TRBD2. Germline CDR1 MNHEY, CDR2 SVGAGI. The V and J ends lost 2 bases and 4 bases, in that order; junction bases with no gene match: 7. This CDR3 is built from 16 residues. The DNA of the CDR3 is TGTGCCAGCAGTTACGTGGGACTACCCCGCACCGGGGAGCTGTTTTTT. Its protein product is CASSYVGLPRTGELFF.